This T cell receptor beta chain was recorded in a study of response to subunit inactivated influenza vaccine (dated by TCRdb to 2016 to 2019). For the wider study: To follow how T cells responded to a trivalent subunit inactivated influenza vaccine, the researchers relied on deep quantitative profiling of the T cell receptor repertoire.

Library prep was done by RT-PCR. Reads for this sample came from an Illumina HiSeq 2500. TCRdb handled the public reads itself, with Q25 trimming in fastp and clone calling in MiXCR, and kept productive beta chains. Records with the same CDR3 protein are collapsed into one entry carrying the most frequent genes and DNA. The sample has 150,000 to 200,000 distinct CDR3 sequences on record, approximately 12% of them singletons. The ten biggest clones cover 25% to 35% of the sample. Taken from cysteine to phenylalanine, the CDR3 has 15 residues. Solely the CDR3 DNA is kept, with 45 bases framed from the first base. V is trimmed back by 7 bases and J by 2 bases, and the junction contains 8 bases that no gene match accounts for. From a lookup of the germline V gene (reference sequence), CDR1 and CDR2 are SEHNR and FQNEAQ. This clonotype was seen ten or more times. Its specific antigen is unknown. Base quality data are lacking; no much larger clone is found one base away.

Summary of the overall study and its limitations: The authors suggested that each seasonal influenza vaccination may recruit only a limited number of new T cells.

These data were also filed under a second study, of T cells expressing NK-cell markers. From that second study: TCR beta cDNA libraries were prepared using 5'RACE template switching, which introduced a universal primer site and unique molecular identifiers. In sorted CD3+CD56+NKG2C+, CD3+CD56+NKG2C- and CD3+CD56-NKG2C+ T-cell subsets from several donors, TCR beta-chain repertoires were profiled. Among the eight sequenced donors, only one was HCMV-seronegative, while the other seven were HCMV-seropositive. In several experiments an anti-gammadeltaTCR antibody was added to restrict sorting to alphabetaTCR-expressing T cells. In 5 to 7 donors, the dominant CD3+CD56+NKG2C+ clonotypes were found to rank among the top 10 CD8+ clonotypes and to make up about 1.0-7.0% of CD8+ T cells. Those dominant clonotypes were again the most abundant among CD3+CD56-NKG2C+ cells in several donors, at roughly 25-65%. Whether the expanded NKG2C-expressing T cell clones were specific for HCMV antigens was left unclear. The eight sequenced donors were randomly selected healthy volunteers, three men and five women. HCMV-specific IgG was detected in serum with a commercial ELISA kit to determine HCMV serostatus. Peripheral blood mononuclear cells were isolated from blood by Ficoll density gradient centrifugation. Using Miltenyi isolation kits, CD4+ and CD8+ T cells were isolated from PBMC through magnetic immunoseparation. cDNA synthesis was primed from the TCR beta constant segment, followed by two successive PCR amplification steps. Illumina HiSeq 2000/2500, MiSeq or NextSeq was used to sequence libraries as 2 x 150 bp reads. MIGEC was used to demultiplex reads and group reads by UMI, and MiTCR was used to assemble and quantify clonotypes. To exclude erroneous sequences, any TCR cDNA sequence not supported by at least two reads was discarded. The tcR package was used for downstream repertoire analysis, with clonotypes matched between fractions based on CDR3 nucleotide sequence plus V segment. Antigen specificity was annotated against VDJdb with VDJmatch, allowing one amino acid substitution in CDR3.

The sequence derives from a man aged 45-65 years who received an inactivated influenza vaccine. Donor details come from another sample of the same person, matched by shared clones. The rearranged chain carries TRBV7-9 and TRBJ2-1; 7 of the junction bases match TRBD2. Here the sequenced sample was CD8+ T cells sorted from PBMCs, taken approximately 12 days after vaccination. The DNA is as follows: TGTGCCAGCACCTCGAGCGGGGCTACCTACAATGAGCAGTTCTTC. It translates to CASTSSGATYNEQFF. With the portions outside the CDR3 filled from the reference TRBV7-9 and TRBJ2-1 genes, the complete variable region becomes DTGVSQNPRHKITKRGQNVTFRCDPISEHNRLYWYRQTLGQGPEFLTYFQNEAQLEKSRLLSDRFSAERPKGSFSTLEIQRTEQGDSAMYLCASTSSGATYNEQFFGPGTRLTVL.